These 10 T cell receptor beta chains were sequenced from one sample in a study of blood T cell repertoires in COVID-19. TCRdb's table, derived via immunoSEQ multiplex PCR, lists solely in-frame clones and lacks some. The data show fewer than 300,000 clones, roughly 85% seen once. Sequences were obtained from peripheral blood. Receptors originate from a woman in her forties or fifties who had recovered from COVID-19.

The V call is TRBV7-9, the J call TRBJ1-3; a weak D match, TRBD1 (6 bases). CDR3 length: 14 residues. Trimming shortened V by 6 bases and J by 2 bases, and 11 bases separated the two germline ends. Germline V CDR1 and CDR2: SEHNR, FQNEAQ (reference sequence). The CDR3 spells CASSRQATGNTIYF. The CDR3 DNA reads TGTGCCAGCAGTAGACAGGCAACTGGAAACACCATATATTTT.

V is TRBV6-5 and J is TRBJ2-1, with 7 bases that match TRBD1. V lost 7 bases to trimming and J lost 6 bases; unmatched junction nucleotides: 6. The CDR3 length is 13 residues. Germline V gene data show CDR1 as MNHEY and CDR2 as SVGAGI. The CDR3 loop reads CASKPQGRNEQFF. Here the CDR3 DNA reads TGTGCCAGCAAGCCACAGGGGCGCAATGAGCAGTTCTTC.

The chain uses TRBV3-1 (or the pseudogene TRBV3-2) and TRBJ2-5; D may be TRBD1 (6 bases). CDR1 is LGHDT, CDR2 YNNKEL, per germline (reference sequence). Trimming removed 4 bases at V and 2 bases at J, with 11 bases between. The CDR3 spans 14 residues. CDR3 DNA sequence: TGTGCCAGCAGCCTCCGGACAGATCAAGAGACCCAGTACTTC. Its protein is CASSLRTDQETQYF.

This chain links TRBV19 with TRBJ1-5; TRBD1 agrees at 9 bases. After removal of 5 bases from V and 0 bases from J, the junction contained 11 bases not matched to a gene. The CDR3 loop spans 18 amino acids. Germline CDR1 LNHDA, CDR2 SQIVND (reference sequence). CDR3 DNA: TGTGCCAGTAGTCACCGGGACAGGGTTGATTATAGCAATCAGCCCCAGCATTTT. This encodes CASSHRDRVDYSNQPQHF.

The chain has TRBV4-2 and TRBJ2-7; D may be TRBD2 (6 bases). V lost 1 base, J lost 0 bases, and 10 bases lay in between. The CDR3 extends over 15 amino acids. Germline lookup yields CDR1 LGHNA and CDR2 YNFKEQ. The DNA for the CDR3 is TGTGCCAGCAGCCAAGCTAGCGATTACTCCTACGAGCAGTACTTC. Its protein product is CASSQASDYSYEQYF.

The chain has TRBV30 and TRBJ2-5; D not certain. Trimming shortened V by 0 bases and J by 5 bases, and 16 bases separated the two germline ends. Germline lookup yields CDR1 GTSNPN and CDR2 SVGIG (reference sequence). The CDR3 consists of 15 residues. The CDR3 loop reads CAWSVRRGGLETQYF. DNA of the CDR3: TGTGCCTGGAGTGTACGTCGCGGCGGATTGGAGACCCAGTACTTC.

This clone came up a few times. The chain carries TRBV9 and TRBJ2-1; D might be TRBD2 (5 bases). Germline CDR1 is SGDLS and CDR2 is YYNGEE. The V end was cut by 4 bases, the J end by 10 bases, with 12 bases between. The CDR3 runs to 12 residues. CDR3 sequence (DNA): TGTGCCAGCAGCATAAGTGGAGGCGAGCAGTTCTTC. Residues: CASSISGGEQFF. Combining the CDR3 with reference TRBV9 and TRBJ2-1 gives the whole variable domain DSGVTQTPKHLITATGQRVTLRCSPRSGDLSVYWYQQSLDQGLQFLIQYYNGEERAKGNILERFSAQQFPDLHSELNLSSLELGDSALYFCASSISGGEQFFGPGTRLTVL.

V is TRBV2 and J is TRBJ2-7, with D perhaps TRBD1 (6 bases). Germline assignment: CDR1 SNHLY and CDR2 FYNNEI. This CDR3 region has 13 residues. V dropped 4 bases and J dropped 4 bases, with 11 bases sitting between them. Here the CDR3 DNA reads TGTGCCAGCAGTGGCGGACAGAGGTACGAGCAGTACTTC. Amino acids: CASSGGQRYEQYF.

The genes are TRBV18 and TRBJ1-2; D uncertain. CDR1 and CDR2 (germline): KGHSH, LQKENI. The CDR3 covers 16 residues. V was cut by 3 bases and J by 5 bases, with 19 bases left in between. DNA for the CDR3: TGTGCCAGCTCACCCGCCACCAGCGCCGTCGTTTATGGCTACACCTTC. This encodes CASSPATSAVVYGYTF.

The chain carries TRBV19 and TRBJ2-5; tentatively, D is TRBD2 (7 bases). The CDR3 has 15 residues. With 4 bases removed from V and 4 bases from J, the gap between germline ends came to 16 bases. Germline loops: CDR1 LNHDA, CDR2 SQIVND (reference sequence). The CDR3 DNA follows: TGTGCCAGTAGTAGGGCGGGGGCCCAAGGAGAGACCCAGTACTTC. Its protein product is CASSRAGAQGETQYF.